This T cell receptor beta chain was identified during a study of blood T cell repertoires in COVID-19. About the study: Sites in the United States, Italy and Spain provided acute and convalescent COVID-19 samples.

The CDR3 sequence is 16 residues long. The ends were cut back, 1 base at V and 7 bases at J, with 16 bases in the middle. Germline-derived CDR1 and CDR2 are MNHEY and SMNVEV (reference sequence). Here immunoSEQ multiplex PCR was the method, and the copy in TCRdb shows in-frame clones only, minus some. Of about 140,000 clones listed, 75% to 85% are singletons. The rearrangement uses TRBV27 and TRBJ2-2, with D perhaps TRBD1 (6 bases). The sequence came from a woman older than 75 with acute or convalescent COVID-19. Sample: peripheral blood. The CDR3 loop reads CASSLLTRGVDGELFF. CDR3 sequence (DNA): TGTGCCAGCAGTTTATTAACCAGGGGTGTGGACGGGGAGCTGTTTTTT.